This T cell receptor (beta chain) appears in the sequencing data of a study of T cell responses to AZD1222 COVID-19 vaccine (dated by TCRdb to the early 2020s). For the study in its entirety: AZD1222 recipients with second doses at about 4 weeks or about 12 weeks were pooled, because spike-specific TCR depth and breadth did not differ between schedules. Trial participants were enrolled by age into 18-55, 56-69 and 70-plus year subgroups, with about 150, 28 and 57 TCR-sequenced participants respectively. TCR sequencing was performed for 230 to 250 trial participants, of whom about 200 were given two doses of AZD1222 and around 25 were given two doses of MenACWY control vaccine.

As to this clone: The antigen this receptor binds is unknown. No base quality values were provided; no much bigger clone lies one nucleotide off.

The CDR3 regions of human TCRbeta chains were analyzed by immunosequencing. Per the source publication's procedure: TCRs in the repertoires were compared against a reference library of SARS-CoV-2-specific TCRs that had been generated with the MIRA antigen-specificity platform. Breadth was defined as the fraction of unique TCRs that were SARS-CoV-2-associated, and depth was defined as the fraction of total T cells that were SARS-CoV-2-associated. Each spike-specific TCR was assigned to its reactive spike region and to a CD4 or CD8 class using the MIRA data. Log10-transformed breadth and depth values were compared by one-way ANOVA with Sidak's multiple comparisons tests. TCRdb obtained this table from immuneACCESS and retained in-frame rearrangements with V and J assigned. These tables miss some clones; where compared with another copy, unresolved V genes account for less than half of the shortfall, and the remainder is unexplained. V and J calls and clone size follow that table, whereas D and trimming were derived from the DNA. Across this sample there are nearly 35,000 clones, with 80% to 90% seen only once. 6.8% of the sample comes from the top ten.

This specimen's time point label, per the study, means: baseline before first vaccination. Samples from vaccinated people were obtained from the UK trials COV001 and COV002, which included a single-blind randomized controlled phase 2/3 trial of AZD1222 (ChAdOx1 nCoV-19) in healthy adults. Trial participant PBMC samples were collected at day 0 and day 28 after the second dose for TCRbeta chain sequencing. Inclusive of the bounding cysteine and phenylalanine, the CDR3 is 16 residues long. The entry retains the CDR3 DNA only, 48 bases that are in frame from base 1. V is clipped by 2 bases and J by 0 bases, and the sequence between their germline boundaries is 12 bases long. In the germline V gene, CDR1 corresponds to SGDLS and CDR2 to YYNGEE. Broad study findings and their caveats: After two AZD1222 doses, both the breadth and the depth of spike-specific TCRs were significantly higher than at day 0 and than in MenACWY recipients. In the small 56-69-year group, the increase in depth fell short of significance, most likely because of low power. Because no day 14 peak-response samples were available, the repertoires could be characterized only after the peak T cell response. Conclusions about previously exposed vaccinees are limited because only five to seven AZD1222 recipients were SARS-CoV-2 seropositive at baseline. Nearly half of unique spike-specific TCRs reportedly recognized epitopes outside regions mutated in the B.1.351 and B.1.1.7 variants. Participants were mostly white British and included more females than males, and it was suggested by the authors that clonal diversity may have been underestimated. The vaccine-associated CD4 TCRs covered the entire spike protein, and the dominant responses fell in regions 160-218 and 743-854.

This specimen consisted of peripheral blood, obtained on day 0 of AZD1222 vaccination. Recombination joined TRBV9 with TRBJ1-3; the D gene is perhaps TRBD1, from 6 matching bases. The TCR sequence derives from an adult in good health. DNA sequence: TGTGCCAGCAGCGTCAGCGGACAGAGCTCTGGAAACACCATATATTTT. Translated, it gives CASSVSGQSSGNTIYF.